Each of the 8 T cell receptor beta chains below was sequenced from the same sample in a study of PD-L1 blockade in urothelial cancer. This table comes from immunoSEQ multiplex PCR, and its TCRdb copy is limited to in-frame clones, with some not included. There are around 30,000 clones in the sample; 87% occur only once, and roughly 3% lies in the top ten. This sample comprised PBMCs, obtained around atezolizumab (anti-PD-L1) treatment. The receptors come from a man aged 45-60 years with urothelial cancer.

This clone was observed a single time. The chain is built from TRBV10-3 and TRBJ2-3; possibly TRBD2 for D (6 bases). Germline loops: CDR1 ENHRY, CDR2 SYGVKD. The ends were cut back, 3 bases at V and 2 bases at J, with 9 bases in the middle. The CDR3 is made up of 14 amino acids. CDR3 sequence: CAISDGTVTDTQYF. The CDR3 region has the DNA TGTGCCATCAGTGATGGGACTGTCACAGATACGCAGTATTTT.

This chain connects TRBV18 to TRBJ2-2; 8 positions match TRBD2. Germline CDR1 and CDR2: KGHSH and LQKENI. The CDR3 loop spans 15 amino acids. Germline trimming cut 2 bases from V and 4 bases from J; bases unmatched to any gene: 3. The CDR3 sequence is CASSPTREGTGELFF. CDR3 nucleotides: TGTGCCAGCTCACCAACCCGGGAGGGCACCGGGGAGCTGTTTTTT.

In DNA form, the CDR3 reads TGTGCCAGCTCTGATTCTACGAGGGGGAGGGTGTTCCAAGAGACCCAGTACTTC. Its translation is CASSDSTRGRVFQETQYF. This rearrangement joins TRBV25-1 to TRBJ2-5, with D possibly matching TRBD2 (7 bases). V was cut by 8 bases and J by 1 base, with 26 bases left in between. This CDR3 comprises 18 residues. The germline gives CDR1 MGHDK, CDR2 SYGVNS.

The chain combines TRBV19 with TRBJ1-3; no definite D call. Looked up from germline, CDR1 is LNHDA and CDR2 is SQIVND (reference sequence). This CDR3 has 15 residues. V lost 3 bases and J 0 bases, leaving 9 bases between the germline ends. The CDR3 DNA follows: TGTGCCAGTAGTATCCCAGGTTCCTCTGGAAACACCATATATTTT. Translation gives CASSIPGSSGNTIYF.

The chain combines TRBV10-1 with TRBJ2-7, with 8 bases aligning to TRBD1. This CDR3 is 15 amino acids long. CDR1 is WNHNN, CDR2 SYGVQD, per germline (reference sequence). V gave up 4 bases and J gave up 5 bases; unmatched junction bases: 10. CDR3 coding DNA: TGCGCCAGCAGTGTTCGACAGGGGATTGGGAACGAGCAGTACTTC. This gives the protein CASSVRQGIGNEQYF.

This chain connects TRBV11-2 to TRBJ1-2; 7 bases are shared with TRBD1. There are 19 residues in the CDR3. V shed 0 bases and J 6 bases; nucleotides not matched to a gene: 19. Per germline, CDR1 SGHAT and CDR2 FQNNGV. The CDR3 DNA sequence: TGTGCCAGCAGCTTAGACCTTGGGACAGCAAATTCTGCTTTAGATGGCTACACCTTC. Translated: CASSLDLGTANSALDGYTF.

The chain recombines TRBV7-2 with TRBJ2-1, with D tentatively TRBD1 (6 bases). Trimming cost V 4 bases and J 6 bases, with 16 bases left between them. This CDR3 contains 15 residues. Germline V gives CDR1 SGHTA, CDR2 FQGNSA. The CDR3: CASSYRQAVGNEQFF. CDR3 nucleotide sequence: TGTGCCAGCAGCTACCGACAGGCGGTAGGCAATGAGCAGTTCTTC.

V gene TRBV9 combines with J gene TRBJ2-5; unclear D gene. V lost 0 bases to trimming and J lost 6 bases, with 12 bases between them. The germline V gene encodes CDR1 SGDLS and CDR2 YYNGEE. This CDR3 spans 14 amino acids. CDR3 amino acids: CASSVDRTIQTQYF. CDR3 nucleotides: TGTGCCAGCAGCGTAGACCGAACAATCCAGACCCAGTACTTC.